Below, 30 T cell receptor beta chains from the same sample are listed, as sequenced in a study of T cell responses to AZD1222 COVID-19 vaccine. Sequenced by immunoSEQ multiplex PCR; TCRdb stores in-frame clones only, minus some. The data hold about 120,000 clones, with approximately 89% observed a single time. Here the sequenced sample was peripheral blood, taken on day 0 of AZD1222 vaccination. Source of these receptors: an adult in good health.

The chain carries TRBV11-2 and TRBJ1-2; D is ambiguous. V was shortened by 4 bases and J by 7 bases, with 13 bases between the two germline ends. This CDR3 is 13 amino acids long. Looked up from germline, CDR1 is SGHAT and CDR2 is FQNNGV. CDR3 protein: CASSSPDTSGYTF. Written as DNA, the CDR3 is TGTGCCAGCAGCTCCCCCGACACTAGTGGCTACACCTTC.

The chain combines TRBV11-2 with TRBJ2-3; tentative D call: TRBD2 (5 bases). CDR1 and CDR2 from the germline V gene are SGHAT and FQNNGV. The CDR3 covers 14 residues. The V end was cut by 5 bases, the J end by 4 bases, with 13 bases between. The CDR3 here is CASSPQPSPDTQYF. The CDR3, as DNA: TGTGCCAGCAGCCCCCAACCTAGCCCAGATACGCAGTATTTT. The variable domain in full, completed from reference TRBV11-2 and TRBJ2-3, reads EAGVAQSPRYKIIEKRQSVAFWCNPISGHATLYWYQQILGQGPKLLIQFQNNGVVDDSQLPKDRFSAERLKGVDSTLKIQPAKLEDSAVYLCASSPQPSPDTQYFGPGTRLTVL.

V is TRBV7-9 and J is TRBJ2-6, with TRBD1 identical over 8 bases. This CDR3 has 15 amino acids. The junction had 10 bases not matched to a gene; V was cut back by 3 bases and J by 12 bases. CDR1 is SEHNR and CDR2 is FQNEAQ in the germline V gene (reference sequence). The DNA for the CDR3 is TGTGCCAGCAGCTTGAACCTGGACAGGGCGCCCGTCCTGACTTTC. Translating gives CASSLNLDRAPVLTF.

V and J are TRBV14 and TRBJ2-7, with 14 bases matching TRBD2. With V trimmed by 4 bases and J by 4 bases, 0 bases remained unmatched. The germline V gene encodes CDR1 SGHDN and CDR2 FVKESK. This CDR3 region has 14 residues. The CDR3 protein is CASSRLAGGYEQYF. CDR3 sequence (DNA): TGTGCCAGCAGCCGACTAGCGGGGGGGTACGAGCAGTACTTC.

The chain carries TRBV10-3 and TRBJ1-1, with D uncertain. CDR3 size: 12 residues. Trimming cost V 9 bases and J 11 bases, with 19 bases left between them. CDR1 and CDR2 (germline): ENHRY, SYGVKD. DNA of the CDR3: TGTGCCATGAAACGCGAGGGAGGGTCGGCTTTCTTT. This encodes CAMKREGGSAFF.

The genes are TRBV24-1 and TRBJ2-7; D gene uncertain. The CDR3 covers 11 residues. V shed 7 bases and J shed 3 bases, with 6 bases lying between them. Germline assignment: CDR1 KGHDR and CDR2 SFDVKD. CDR3 sequence reads: CATRGYYEQYF. CDR3 nucleotides: TGTGCCACCAGGGGGTACTACGAGCAGTACTTC.

The chain links TRBV25-1 to TRBJ2-2; no clear D. The germline gives CDR1 MGHDK, CDR2 SYGVNS. Trimming took off 6 bases at V and 0 bases at J, with 8 bases between the two ends. The CDR3 runs 14 residues. This CDR3 reads CASSPPANTGELFF. In DNA form, the CDR3 reads TGTGCCAGCAGCCCCCCCGCGAACACCGGGGAGCTGTTTTTT.

The V call is TRBV19, the J call TRBJ2-2; D unclear. This CDR3 comprises 11 residues. The germline gives CDR1 LNHDA, CDR2 SQIVND (reference sequence). V was trimmed by 7 bases and J by 5 bases, leaving 5 bases between them. CDR3 sequence (DNA): TGTGCCAGTACTAGGACCGGGGAGCTGTTTTTT. This codes for CASTRTGELFF. The full variable domain, its missing parts supplied by reference TRBV19 and TRBJ2-2, is DGGITQSPKYLFRKEGQNVTLSCEQNLNHDAMYWYRQDPGQGLRLIYYSQIVNDFQKGDIAEGYSVSREKKESFPLTVTSAQKNPTAFYLCASTRTGELFFGEGSRLTVL.

This rearrangement joins TRBV6-5 to TRBJ1-4; 9 bases align to TRBD1. Trimming at V came to 5 bases and at J to 16 bases, leaving 17 bases not matched to a gene. CDR1 MNHEY and CDR2 SVGAGI come from the germline V gene. There are 15 residues in the CDR3. The CDR3 here is CASSLQGASRIQAFF. The CDR3 DNA follows: TGTGCCAGCAGTCTACAGGGGGCGTCAAGGATACAGGCGTTTTTT.

The V call is TRBV27, the J call TRBJ2-1; D ambiguous. The ends were cut back, 4 bases at V and 5 bases at J, with 9 bases in the middle. CDR1 is MNHEY, CDR2 SMNVEV, per germline (reference sequence). This CDR3 has 13 amino acids. The CDR3 bases are TGTGCCAGCAGTTCCTTGGGGAACAATGAGCAGTTCTTC. Translating it yields CASSSLGNNEQFF.

The V gene is TRBV30, the J gene TRBJ2-7; 8 nucleotides agree with TRBD2. The germline gives CDR1 GTSNPN, CDR2 SVGIG (reference sequence). With 1 base clipped from V and 5 bases from J, the junction kept 1 base outside the gene matches. The CDR3 sequence is 12 residues long. For the CDR3, the DNA is TGTGCCTGGAGTGCCGGGGGGGACGAGCAGTACTTC. Amino acid sequence: CAWSAGGDEQYF.

This rearrangement joins TRBV30 to TRBJ1-2; D is uncertain. CDR3 length: 12 residues. Trimming removed 1 base from V and 4 bases from J, with 7 bases in between. Germline lookup yields CDR1 GTSNPN and CDR2 SVGIG (reference sequence). CDR3 protein: CAWSARAYGYTF. CDR3 in DNA: TGTGCCTGGAGTGCAAGGGCCTATGGCTACACCTTC.

The J gene is TRBJ1-1, the V gene TRBV15; the D gene is possibly TRBD1 (6 bases). V lost 0 bases to trimming and J lost 0 bases, with 14 bases between them. The germline V gene encodes CDR1 LNHNV and CDR2 YYDKDF (reference sequence). The CDR3 totals 17 residues. CDR3 amino acids: CATSRDTATGMNTEAFF. CDR3 nucleotides: TGTGCCACCAGCAGAGATACGGCGACAGGTATGAACACTGAAGCTTTCTTT.

The gene calls are TRBV19 and TRBJ2-1, with D perhaps TRBD1 or TRBD2 (5 bases each). Per the germline V gene, CDR1 is LNHDA and CDR2 is SQIVND (reference sequence). The CDR3 consists of 14 residues. Trimming left V 1 base short and J 9 bases short, with 13 bases between. For the CDR3, the DNA is TGTGCCAGTAGTATAGTCTCCGGGACGGGTGAGCAGTTCTTC. It encodes CASSIVSGTGEQFF.

The table lists this clone with a count of one. As DNA, the CDR3 is TGTGCCAGCAGTCTTGGCTTCAACACTGAAGCTTTCTTT. This encodes CASSLGFNTEAFF. The rearrangement uses TRBV2 and TRBJ1-1; no clear D. There are 13 residues in the CDR3. CDR1 and CDR2 (germline): SNHLY, FYNNEI. Between the trimmed V and J ends, which lost 5 bases and 2 bases, there was a span of 9 bases.

This rearrangement joins TRBV7-9 to TRBJ2-7, with 10 bases matching TRBD2. V was clipped by 5 bases and J by 3 bases; unmatched bases: 13. The CDR3 has 17 residues. Per the germline V gene, CDR1 is SEHNR and CDR2 is FQNEAQ (reference sequence). CDR3 residues: CASSPRLAGRPFYEQYF. The CDR3 bases are TGTGCCAGCAGCCCAAGACTAGCGGGCCGACCCTTCTACGAGCAGTACTTC.

The chain recombines TRBV19 with TRBJ2-2; 8 nucleotides line up with TRBD2. After removal of 10 bases from V and 6 bases from J, the junction contained 7 bases not matched to a gene. The germline V gene encodes CDR1 LNHDA and CDR2 SQIVND (reference sequence). CDR3 length equals 13 residues. The DNA of the CDR3 is TGTGCCACTGCTAGCGGGTGGGCCGGGGAGCTGTTTTTT. The encoded protein is CATASGWAGELFF.

The chain carries TRBV9 and TRBJ1-1, with D hard to call. Trimming cost V 0 bases and J 6 bases, with 6 bases left between them. The CDR3 is made up of 12 amino acids. The germline V gene encodes CDR1 SGDLS and CDR2 YYNGEE. The DNA for the CDR3 is TGTGCCAGCAGCGTAGTTGGCGCTGAAGCTTTCTTT. This sequence encodes CASSVVGAEAFF.

The chain couples TRBV10-3 to TRBJ2-5; D is ambiguous. V was pared by 3 bases and J by 0 bases, with 5 bases between. This CDR3 spans 13 amino acids. Germline CDR1 reads ENHRY; CDR2 reads SYGVKD. CDR3 in amino acids: CAISDSHQETQYF. CDR3 DNA sequence: TGTGCCATCAGTGACTCCCACCAAGAGACCCAGTACTTC.

In regard to this clone: This sample includes further DNA sequences coding for the same CDR3. The chain recombines TRBV3-1 (or the pseudogene TRBV3-2) with TRBJ2-2; D is unclear. Germline assignment: CDR1 LGHDT and CDR2 YNNKEL (reference sequence). V lost 0 bases, J lost 2 bases, and 4 bases lay in between. The CDR3 loop spans 14 amino acids. As DNA, the CDR3 is TGTGCCAGCAGCCAAGATGAAAACACCGGGGAGCTGTTTTTT. Translation: CASSQDENTGELFF.

The chain employs TRBV27 and TRBJ1-2; 7 bases agree with TRBD1. There are 16 residues in the CDR3. The germline V gene has CDR1 MNHEY and CDR2 SMNVEV (reference sequence). V lost 5 bases to trimming and J lost 4 bases; unmatched junction nucleotides: 13. The CDR3 loop is CASSAHSTGTVYGYTF. The CDR3, as DNA: TGTGCCAGCAGTGCTCACTCGACAGGGACCGTCTATGGCTACACCTTC.

This rearrangement joins TRBV11-2 to TRBJ1-2; D is undetermined. The CDR3 has 14 residues. V lost 1 base, J lost 4 bases, and 10 bases lay in between. Germline V gives CDR1 SGHAT, CDR2 FQNNGV. The DNA of the CDR3 is TGTGCCAGCAGCTTAGTATCGGACCCCTATGGCTACACCTTC. Protein: CASSLVSDPYGYTF.

This clone was observed a few times. The V call is TRBV6-5, the J call TRBJ1-4, with 7 bases identical to TRBD1. Per the germline V gene, CDR1 is MNHEY and CDR2 is SVGAGI. The CDR3 covers 13 residues. Germline trimming cut 7 bases from V and 5 bases from J; bases unmatched to any gene: 4. The CDR3 DNA reads as TGTGCCAGCATCCAACAGGGGAATGAAAAACTGTTTTTT. Its protein is CASIQQGNEKLFF.

This clone was found a few times. This rearrangement joins TRBV7-8 to TRBJ2-5; D uncertain. Between the trimmed V and J ends, which lost 2 bases and 4 bases, there was a span of 14 bases. Per the germline V gene, CDR1 is SGHVS and CDR2 is FQNEAQ. The CDR3 is made up of 15 amino acids. The CDR3 nucleotides are TGTGCCAGCAGCTTAAGGCAAGGACCCACAGAGACCCAGTACTTC. Residues: CASSLRQGPTETQYF.

This chain uses TRBV27 with TRBJ1-1; no reliable D call. The CDR3 length is 15 residues. The germline V gene encodes CDR1 MNHEY and CDR2 SMNVEV (reference sequence). The V gene lost 2 bases and the J gene lost 1 base, with 11 bases spanning the gap. Here the CDR3 reads CASSLDAWWNTEAFF. The CDR3 DNA is TGTGCCAGCAGTTTAGATGCTTGGTGGAACACTGAAGCTTTCTTT.

The count of this clone is one. This rearrangement joins TRBV29-1 to TRBJ1-5, with D hard to call. There are 13 residues in the CDR3. Trimming took 4 bases from V and 0 from J, leaving 7 bases between them. Germline-derived CDR1 and CDR2 are SQVTM and ANQGSEA. The CDR3 spells CSVAVASNQPQHF. The CDR3, as DNA: TGCAGCGTTGCGGTCGCTAGCAATCAGCCCCAGCATTTT. Supplemented by reference TRBV29-1 and TRBJ1-5, the full variable domain reads SAVISQKPSRDICQRGTSLTIQCQVDSQVTMMFWYRQQPGQSLTLIATANQGSEATYESGFVIDKFPISRPNLTFSTLTVSNMSPEDSSIYLCSVAVASNQPQHFGDGTRLSIL.

As for this clone: The same CDR3 also results from other DNA sequences found in this sample. The rearrangement links TRBV28 to TRBJ1-5, with D maybe TRBD1 (5 bases). The length of the CDR3 is 14 residues. The germline CDR1 and CDR2 sequences are MDHEN and SYDVKM. V lost 5 bases and J 5 bases, leaving 13 bases between the germline ends. CDR3 protein: CASSSGQGDQPQHF. CDR3 nucleotide sequence: TGTGCCAGCAGTAGCGGGCAGGGTGATCAGCCCCAGCATTTT.

This clone occurred a few times. This chain connects TRBV18 to TRBJ2-7, with D possibly matching TRBD1 (5 bases). This CDR3 spans 15 amino acids. Germline V lookup: CDR1 KGHSH, CDR2 LQKENI. Trimming took 4 bases from V and 2 from J, leaving 15 bases between them. CDR3 coding DNA: TGTGCCAGCTCACTCGGACAAGCTTTAACCTACGAGCAGTACTTC. Encoded protein: CASSLGQALTYEQYF.

This rearrangement joins TRBV6-2 or TRBV6-3 to TRBJ2-1, with 8 positions matching TRBD1. The CDR3 sequence is 15 residues long. Trimming removed 0 bases from V and 14 bases from J; junction bases left unmatched: 12. Germline CDR1 MNHEY, CDR2 SVGEGT. The DNA for the CDR3 is TGTGCCAGCAGTTACTCGATGCAGGGGGCCCCAGTTAAGTTCTTC. The encoded protein is CASSYSMQGAPVKFF.

This chain joins TRBV18 and TRBJ2-3; no definite D call. The CDR3 has 13 residues. V was cut by 3 bases and J by 4 bases, with 8 bases left in between. The V gene's germline CDR1 is KGHSH and CDR2 LQKENI. The CDR3 DNA reads as TGTGCCAGCTCACCCGCGGAAGCAGATACGCAGTATTTT. Protein sequence: CASSPAEADTQYF.